This T cell receptor beta chain was recorded in a study of identical twins. Study observations and caveats: Among out-of-frame alpha sequences shared by twins, low generation probability occurred in excess.

All of the donors were Caucasians in good health. This clonotype was counted once. Its target is unknown. This CDR3 region has 15 residues. The V gene's germline CDR1 is SGHAT and CDR2 FQNNGV. The V end was cut by 5 bases, the J end by 4 bases, with 17 bases between. Addition of a universal primer site occurred through template switching, and cDNA carried unique molecular identifiers. TCRdb re-analysed the 5' RACE reads in MiXCR, keeping a single row per CDR3 protein. The sample includes roughly 500,000 distinct CDR3 sequences, around 20% of them seen just once. The same sample was also studied in work on T cells expressing NK-cell markers. That paper notes: In a handful of donors, dominant clonotypes made up about 25-60.1% of CD3+CD56-NKG2C+ cells.

V usage is TRBV11-2 and J usage is TRBJ2-5; TRBD1 might be the D (6 bases). The receptor was isolated from a woman under 30 in good health. Sequencing input: CD4+ T cells sorted from blood. The CDR3 protein is CASSGVDSDRETQYF. CDR3 coding DNA: TGTGCCAGCAGCGGAGTCGATTCGGACAGAGAGACCCAGTACTTC. The full variable domain, its missing parts supplied by reference TRBV11-2 and TRBJ2-5, is EAGVAQSPRYKIIEKRQSVAFWCNPISGHATLYWYQQILGQGPKLLIQFQNNGVVDDSQLPKDRFSAERLKGVDSTLKIQPAKLEDSAVYLCASSGVDSDRETQYFGPGTRLLVL.